Presented here are 18 T cell receptor beta chains from one specimen sequenced in a study of cytomegalovirus exposure and HLA in healthy donors. PCR used 60 Vbeta primers and 13 Jbeta primers. The repertoire was sequenced with immunoSEQ multiplex PCR; TCRdb's copy has only in-frame clones and lacks some. The data contain around 200,000 clones, around 83% of them singletons. The sequenced sample consisted of PBMCs. The receptors were gathered from a man in his fifties in good health and CMV-seronegative.

The V gene is TRBV7-2, the J gene TRBJ2-6, with no clear D. This CDR3 comprises 15 residues. The germline V gene encodes CDR1 SGHTA and CDR2 FQGNSA. Trimming took off 0 bases at V and 3 bases at J, with 6 bases between the two ends. The CDR3 bases are TGTGCCAGCAGCTTAGCTTCAGGTGGGGCCAACGTCCTGACTTTC. Translating gives CASSLASGGANVLTF.

This clone was found once. The V gene is TRBV6-5, the J gene TRBJ1-3; no clear D gene. Germline CDR1 reads MNHEY; CDR2 reads SVGAGI. V dropped 0 bases and J dropped 4 bases, with 13 bases sitting between them. The CDR3 is 16 amino acids. The CDR3, as DNA: TGTGCCAGCAGTTACTCGAATGCCCGGGGAGGAAACACCATATATTTT. This sequence encodes CASSYSNARGGNTIYF.

This sequence joins TRBV28 and TRBJ2-5; 12 nucleotides match TRBD2. The better agreement between TRBJ2-7 and the DNA end casts doubt on the J call. This CDR3 contains 17 residues. Germline lookup yields CDR1 MDHEN and CDR2 SYDVKM. The chain's CDR3 is CASSFGLAGNRPYEQYF. The CDR3 coding sequence is TGTGCCAGCAGTTTTGGACTAGCGGGAAATCGGCCCTACGAGCAGTACTTC.

This clone appeared a few times. This chain links TRBV19 with TRBJ1-5; 7 bases are a match to TRBD1. This CDR3 has 15 amino acids. Germline V gene sequence: CDR1 LNHDA, CDR2 SQIVND (reference sequence). Losses at the gene ends were 3 bases for V and 1 base for J; bases not matched to a gene: 3. The CDR3 region is CASSIGGQSNQPQHF. The CDR3 DNA reads TGTGCCAGTAGTATTGGGGGACAGAGCAATCAGCCCCAGCATTTT. Drawing the rest from reference TRBV19 and TRBJ1-5, the complete variable domain is DGGITQSPKYLFRKEGQNVTLSCEQNLNHDAMYWYRQDPGQGLRLIYYSQIVNDFQKGDIAEGYSVSREKKESFPLTVTSAQKNPTAFYLCASSIGGQSNQPQHFGDGTRLSIL.

The chain uses TRBV7-2 and TRBJ2-1; 16 positions agree with TRBD2. CDR3 length: 18 residues. Trimming cost V 3 bases and J 4 bases; bases outside gene matches: 6. CDR1 is SGHTA and CDR2 is FQGNSA in the germline V gene. The CDR3 DNA reads TGTGCCAGCAGCTTTCCGGGACTAGCGGGAGGGGGGTACAATGAGCAGTTCTTC. It is translated as CASSFPGLAGGGYNEQFF.

The rearrangement joins TRBV5-1 to TRBJ1-4, with 8 bases aligning to TRBD1. CDR3 size: 15 residues. Germline V gene sequence: CDR1 SGHRS, CDR2 YFSETQ. V lost 0 bases to trimming and J lost 8 bases; unmatched junction nucleotides: 6. CDR3 region: CASSLGQGRSEKLFF. CDR3 DNA sequence: TGCGCCAGCAGCTTGGGACAGGGGAGGAGCGAAAAACTGTTTTTT.

The rearrangement links TRBV5-1 to TRBJ2-3; perhaps TRBD2 as D (6 bases). This CDR3 has 15 residues. CDR1 is SGHRS and CDR2 is YFSETQ in the germline V gene. V was cut by 2 bases and J by 1 base, with 11 bases left in between. CDR3 sequence reads: CASSFLGGGTDTQYF. CDR3 nucleotides: TGCGCCAGCAGCTTTCTTGGCGGGGGCACAGATACGCAGTATTTT.

The chain is built from TRBV15 and TRBJ2-7, with 7 positions matching TRBD1. V gave up 3 bases and J gave up 2 bases; unmatched junction bases: 4. CDR3 length: 14 amino acids. Germline CDR1 reads LNHNV; CDR2 reads YYDKDF (reference sequence). CDR3 nucleotides: TGTGCCACCAGCAGTCAGGGACAGACCTACGAGCAGTACTTC. This codes for CATSSQGQTYEQYF.

Points on this clone: Other DNA sequences of this sample code for an identical CDR3. The chain joins TRBV6-5 to TRBJ1-1; 9 bases agree with TRBD1. Germline V gene data show CDR1 as MNHEY and CDR2 as SVGAGI. J lost 4 bases, V lost 5 bases, and 8 bases had no gene match. The CDR3 is made up of 15 amino acids. The CDR3 region has the DNA TGTGCCAGCAGTGGAAGGACAGGGGCAGCCACTGAAGCTTTCTTT. This translates into CASSGRTGAATEAFF.

The gene calls are TRBV5-1 and TRBJ2-2; TRBD1 matches at 8 bases. The ends lost 0 bases at V and 6 bases at J; junction bases unmatched: 4. The germline gives CDR1 SGHRS, CDR2 YFSETQ. The CDR3 is made up of 15 amino acids. The CDR3 region is CASSLATGGSGELFF. The CDR3 DNA sequence: TGCGCCAGCAGCTTGGCAACAGGGGGGTCCGGGGAGCTGTTTTTT.

Only one count was recorded for this clone. This rearrangement joins TRBV11-2 to TRBJ1-1; D unresolved. This CDR3 is 14 amino acids long. Germline V gene sequence: CDR1 SGHAT, CDR2 FQNNGV. V was cut by 1 base and J by 0 bases, with 6 bases left in between. CDR3 in amino acids: CASSLGALNTEAFF. CDR3 in DNA: TGTGCCAGCAGCTTAGGGGCCCTGAACACTGAAGCTTTCTTT.

This chain links TRBV10-3 with TRBJ2-1, with 8 nucleotides matching TRBD2. The germline V gene has CDR1 ENHRY and CDR2 SYGVKD. The CDR3 is made up of 13 amino acids. V lost 6 bases, J lost 7 bases, and 5 bases stayed unmatched. The CDR3 DNA is TGTGCCATCAGAGCGGGAGTTGGGAATGAGCAGTTCTTC. Protein: CAIRAGVGNEQFF.

The chain has TRBV5-1 and TRBJ2-5; 7 nucleotides align to TRBD2. The CDR3 is 14 amino acids. V lost 1 base, J lost 2 bases, and 2 bases stayed unmatched. Germline CDR1 reads SGHRS; CDR2 reads YFSETQ. CDR3 protein: CASSLLAEQETQYF. The CDR3 bases are TGCGCCAGCAGCTTGCTAGCGGAGCAAGAGACCCAGTACTTC. The complete variable domain, with remaining parts taken from reference TRBV5-1 and TRBJ2-5, reads KAGVTQTPRYLIKTRGQQVTLSCSPISGHRSVSWYQQTPGQGLQFLFEYFSETQRNKGNFPGRFSGRQFSNSRSEMNVSTLELGDSALYLCASSLLAEQETQYFGPGTRLLVL.

In its sample, this clone was seen a few times. The rearrangement uses TRBV10-3 and TRBJ2-7, with 8 bases that match TRBD1. This CDR3 has 14 residues. Losses at the gene ends were 1 base for V and 5 bases for J; bases not matched to a gene: 4. From germline, CDR1 is ENHRY and CDR2 SYGVKD. DNA for the CDR3: TGTGCCATCAGTGAGTGGCAGGGGGCCAACGAGCAGTACTTC. This sequence encodes CAISEWQGANEQYF.

This clone has more than one count but fewer than ten. The chain carries TRBV10-3 and TRBJ1-1; TRBD1 might be the D (6 bases). From germline, CDR1 is ENHRY and CDR2 SYGVKD. The CDR3 covers 13 residues. V lost 4 bases, J lost 6 bases, and 12 bases lay in between. The CDR3 here is CAISVTDRAEAFF. CDR3 coding DNA: TGTGCCATCAGTGTTACGGACAGAGCTGAAGCTTTCTTT.

This clone was recorded a few times. This chain joins TRBV30 and TRBJ1-2, with a possible D match to TRBD1 (5 bases). V was trimmed by 3 bases and J by 4 bases, leaving 12 bases between them. Germline CDR1 and CDR2: GTSNPN and SVGIG (reference sequence). CDR3 length: 13 residues. The CDR3 DNA reads as TGTGCCTGGAGGGAGGGGACGGGCTATGGCTACACCTTC. It codes for CAWREGTGYGYTF.

This chain uses TRBV2 with TRBJ2-3, with 9 bases lining up with TRBD2. V shed 6 bases and J 2 bases; nucleotides not matched to a gene: 3. Germline-derived CDR1 and CDR2 are SNHLY and FYNNEI. CDR3 length equals 14 residues. The chain's CDR3 is CASRLAGPTDTQYF. CDR3 coding DNA: TGTGCCAGCAGGCTAGCGGGACCCACAGATACGCAGTATTTT.

The rearrangement links TRBV19 to TRBJ1-6, with TRBD1 matching 7 bases. CDR3 length: 16 amino acids. Germline loops: CDR1 LNHDA, CDR2 SQIVND (reference sequence). Trimming cost V 4 bases and J 7 bases; bases outside gene matches: 10. CDR3 DNA: TGTGCCAGTAGTAACCCCCTGACAGGGCGGAATTCACCCCTCCACTTT. This codes for CASSNPLTGRNSPLHF.